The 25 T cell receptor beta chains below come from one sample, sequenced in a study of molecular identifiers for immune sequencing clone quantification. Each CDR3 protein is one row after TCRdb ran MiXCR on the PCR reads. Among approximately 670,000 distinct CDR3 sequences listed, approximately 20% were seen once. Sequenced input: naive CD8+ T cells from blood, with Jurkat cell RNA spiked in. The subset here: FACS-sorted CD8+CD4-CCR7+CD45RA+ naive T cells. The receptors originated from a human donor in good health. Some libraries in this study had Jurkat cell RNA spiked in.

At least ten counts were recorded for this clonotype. CDR3 bases: TGTGCCAGCAGTTCCAATTCGGGCTTCTACGAGCAGTACTTC. It translates to CASSSNSGFYEQYF. V gene TRBV27 combines with J gene TRBJ2-7, with unresolved D. Deletions cut 4 bases from V and 3 bases from J, with 13 bases between. Germline V gene data show CDR1 as MNHEY and CDR2 as SMNVEV (reference sequence). There are 14 residues in the CDR3.

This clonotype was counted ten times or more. CDR3 sequence (DNA): TGTGCCAGTAGTATAGGGGCTGAGCAGTACTTC. Its translation: CASSIGAEQYF. The chain joins TRBV19 to TRBJ2-7, with D uncertain. The V end lost 1 base, the J end lost 7 bases, and 5 bases lay between the germline ends. The CDR3 length is 11 residues. CDR1 and CDR2 (germline): LNHDA, SQIVND (reference sequence).

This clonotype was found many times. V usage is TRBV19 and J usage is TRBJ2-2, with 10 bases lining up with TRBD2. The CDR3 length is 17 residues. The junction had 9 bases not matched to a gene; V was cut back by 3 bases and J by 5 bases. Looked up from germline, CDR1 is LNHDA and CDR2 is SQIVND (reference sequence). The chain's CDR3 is CASSITSGKNVTGELFF. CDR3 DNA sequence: TGTGCCAGTAGTATCACTAGCGGGAAGAATGTTACCGGGGAGCTGTTTTTT. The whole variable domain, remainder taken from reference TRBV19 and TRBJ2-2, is DGGITQSPKYLFRKEGQNVTLSCEQNLNHDAMYWYRQDPGQGLRLIYYSQIVNDFQKGDIAEGYSVSREKKESFPLTVTSAQKNPTAFYLCASSITSGKNVTGELFFGEGSRLTVL.

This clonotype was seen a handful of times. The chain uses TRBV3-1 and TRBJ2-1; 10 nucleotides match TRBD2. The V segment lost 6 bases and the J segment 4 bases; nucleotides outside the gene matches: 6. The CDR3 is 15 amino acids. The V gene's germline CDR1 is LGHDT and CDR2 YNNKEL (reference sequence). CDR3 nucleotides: TGTGCCAGCAGACCGAGCGGGGGGGCTTACAATGAGCAGTTCTTC. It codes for CASRPSGGAYNEQFF.

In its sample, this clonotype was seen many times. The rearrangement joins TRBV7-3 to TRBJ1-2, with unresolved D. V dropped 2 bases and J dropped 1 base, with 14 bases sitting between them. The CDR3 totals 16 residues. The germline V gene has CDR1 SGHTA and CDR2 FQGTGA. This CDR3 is CASSLLKDWDNYGYTF. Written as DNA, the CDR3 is TGTGCCAGCAGCTTACTCAAGGACTGGGATAACTATGGCTACACCTTC.

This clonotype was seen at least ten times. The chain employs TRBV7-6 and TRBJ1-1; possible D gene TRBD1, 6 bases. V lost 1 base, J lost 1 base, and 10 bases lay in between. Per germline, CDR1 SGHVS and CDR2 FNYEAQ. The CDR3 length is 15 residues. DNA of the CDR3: TGTGCCAGCAGCTTAGAAGGGACACAGAACACTGAAGCTTTCTTT. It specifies CASSLEGTQNTEAFF. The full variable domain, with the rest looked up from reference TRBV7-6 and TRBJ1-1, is GAGVSQSPRYKVTKRGQDVALRCDPISGHVSLYWYRQALGQGPEFLTYFNYEAQQDKSGLPNDRFSAERPEGSISTLTIQRTEQRDSAMYRCASSLEGTQNTEAFFGQGTRLTVV.

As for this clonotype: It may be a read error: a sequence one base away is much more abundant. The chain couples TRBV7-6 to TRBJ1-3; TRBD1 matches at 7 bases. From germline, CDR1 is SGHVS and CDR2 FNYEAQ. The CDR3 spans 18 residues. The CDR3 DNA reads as TGTGCCAGCAGCTTATTGTCCGATGGGACAGACTCTGGAAACGCCATATATTTT. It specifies CASSLLSDGTDSGNAIYF. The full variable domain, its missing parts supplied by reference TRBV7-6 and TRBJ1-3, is GAGVSQSPRYKVTKRGQDVALRCDPISGHVSLYWYRQALGQGPEFLTYFNYEAQQDKSGLPNDRFSAERPEGSISTLTIQRTEQRDSAMYRCASSLLSDGTDSGNAIYFGEGSWLTVV.

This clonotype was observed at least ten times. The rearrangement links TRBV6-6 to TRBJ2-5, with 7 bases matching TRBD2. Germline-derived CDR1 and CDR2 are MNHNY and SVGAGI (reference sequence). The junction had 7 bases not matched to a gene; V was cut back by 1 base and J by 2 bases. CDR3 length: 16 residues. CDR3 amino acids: CASSYWGLTLQETQYF. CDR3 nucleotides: TGTGCCAGCAGTTACTGGGGACTAACCTTGCAAGAGACCCAGTACTTC.

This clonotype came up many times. CDR3: CASSPAGDTSYEQYF. CDR3 in DNA: TGTGCCAGCAGCCCGGCGGGGGACACCTCCTACGAGCAGTACTTC. The chain joins TRBV12-3 or TRBV12-4 to TRBJ2-7; possible D gene TRBD2, 7 bases. Trimming left V 6 bases short and J 0 bases short, with 15 bases between. The CDR3 runs to 15 residues.

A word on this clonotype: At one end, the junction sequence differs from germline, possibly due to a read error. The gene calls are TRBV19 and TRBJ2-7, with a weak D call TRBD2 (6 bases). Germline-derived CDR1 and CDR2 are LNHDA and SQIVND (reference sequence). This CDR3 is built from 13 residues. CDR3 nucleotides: TGTGCCAGTAGTTTCGGACTACTATACGAGCGGTACTTC. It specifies CASSFGLLYERYF.

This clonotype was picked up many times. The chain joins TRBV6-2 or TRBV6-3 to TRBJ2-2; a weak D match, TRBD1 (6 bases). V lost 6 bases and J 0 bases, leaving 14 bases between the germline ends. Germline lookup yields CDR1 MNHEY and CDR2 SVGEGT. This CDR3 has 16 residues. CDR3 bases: TGTGCCAGCAGCGACGTATACAGGGCGAACACCGGGGAGCTGTTTTTT. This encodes CASSDVYRANTGELFF.

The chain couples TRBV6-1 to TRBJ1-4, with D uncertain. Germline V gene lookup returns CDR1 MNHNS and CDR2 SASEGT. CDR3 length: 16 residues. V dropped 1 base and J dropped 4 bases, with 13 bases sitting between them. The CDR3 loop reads CASSEVVSGYNEKLFF. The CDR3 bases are TGTGCCAGCAGTGAAGTAGTGTCGGGGTATAATGAAAAACTGTTTTTT.

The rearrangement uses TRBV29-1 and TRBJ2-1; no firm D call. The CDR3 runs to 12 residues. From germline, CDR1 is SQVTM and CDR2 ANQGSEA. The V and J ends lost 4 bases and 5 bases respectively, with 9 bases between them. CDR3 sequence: CSVVAVHNEQFF. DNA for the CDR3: TGCAGCGTTGTAGCAGTGCACAATGAGCAGTTCTTC.

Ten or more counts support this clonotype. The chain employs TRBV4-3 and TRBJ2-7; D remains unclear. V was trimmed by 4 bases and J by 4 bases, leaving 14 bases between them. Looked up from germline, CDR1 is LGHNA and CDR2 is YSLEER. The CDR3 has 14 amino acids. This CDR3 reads CASSPNQHRYEQYF. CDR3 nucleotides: TGCGCCAGCAGCCCGAATCAACACCGATACGAGCAGTACTTC.

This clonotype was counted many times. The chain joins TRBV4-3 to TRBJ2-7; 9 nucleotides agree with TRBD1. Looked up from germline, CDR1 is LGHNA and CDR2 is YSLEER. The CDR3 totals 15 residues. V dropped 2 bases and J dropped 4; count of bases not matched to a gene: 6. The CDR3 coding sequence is TGCGCCAGCAGCCAAATGGACAGGGGAAGGTACGAGCAGTACTTC. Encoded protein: CASSQMDRGRYEQYF.

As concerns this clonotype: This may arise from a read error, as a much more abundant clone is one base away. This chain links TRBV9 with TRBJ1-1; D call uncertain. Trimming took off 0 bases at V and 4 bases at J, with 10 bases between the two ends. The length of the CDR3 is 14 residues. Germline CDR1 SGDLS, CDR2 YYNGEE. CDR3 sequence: CASSVGVVGTEAFF. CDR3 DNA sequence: TGTGCCAGCAGCGTAGGTGTGGTGGGCACTGAAGCTTTCTTT.

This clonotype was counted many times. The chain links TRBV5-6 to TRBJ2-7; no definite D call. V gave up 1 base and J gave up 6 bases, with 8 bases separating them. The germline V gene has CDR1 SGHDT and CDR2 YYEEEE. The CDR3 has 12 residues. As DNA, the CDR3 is TGTGCCAGCAGCTTGCTCGGGTCCGAGCAGTACTTC. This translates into CASSLLGSEQYF.

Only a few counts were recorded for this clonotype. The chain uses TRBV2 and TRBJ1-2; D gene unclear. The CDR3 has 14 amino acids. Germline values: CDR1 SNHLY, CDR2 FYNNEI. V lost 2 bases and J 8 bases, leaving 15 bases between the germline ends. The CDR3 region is CASSEMAGGYGYTF. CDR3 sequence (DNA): TGTGCCAGCAGTGAAATGGCAGGCGGCTACGGCTACACCTTC.

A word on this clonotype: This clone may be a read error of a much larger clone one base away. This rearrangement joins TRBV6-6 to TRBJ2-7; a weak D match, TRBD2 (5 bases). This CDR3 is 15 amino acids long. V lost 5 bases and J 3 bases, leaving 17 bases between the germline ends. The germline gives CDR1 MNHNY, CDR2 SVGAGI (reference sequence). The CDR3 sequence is CASSPSTGGGYEQYF. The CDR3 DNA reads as TGTGCCAGCAGTCCATCAACCGGAGGAGGCTACGAGCAGTACTTC.

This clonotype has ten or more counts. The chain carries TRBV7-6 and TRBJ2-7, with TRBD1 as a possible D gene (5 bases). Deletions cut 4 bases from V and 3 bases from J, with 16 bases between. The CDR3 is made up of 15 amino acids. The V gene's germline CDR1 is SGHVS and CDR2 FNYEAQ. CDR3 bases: TGTGCCAGCAGCTCGAAAGGGGCCAGCCACTACGAGCAGTACTTC. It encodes CASSSKGASHYEQYF.

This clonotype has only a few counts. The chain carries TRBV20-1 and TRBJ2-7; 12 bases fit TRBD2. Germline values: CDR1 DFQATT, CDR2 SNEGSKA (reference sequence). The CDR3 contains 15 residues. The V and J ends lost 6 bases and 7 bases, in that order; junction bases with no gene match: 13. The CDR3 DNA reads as TGCAGTGCCCCATCGGGGCTAGCGGGGGGGCGGGAGCAGTACTTC. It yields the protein CSAPSGLAGGREQYF.

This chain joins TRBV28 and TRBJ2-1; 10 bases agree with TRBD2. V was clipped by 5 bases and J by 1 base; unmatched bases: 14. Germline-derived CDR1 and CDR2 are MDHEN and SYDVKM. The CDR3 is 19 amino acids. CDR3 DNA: TGTGCCAGCAGTCGTGGGGACAAACTTAGCGGGAGGTCCTACAATGAGCAGTTCTTC. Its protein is CASSRGDKLSGRSYNEQFF.

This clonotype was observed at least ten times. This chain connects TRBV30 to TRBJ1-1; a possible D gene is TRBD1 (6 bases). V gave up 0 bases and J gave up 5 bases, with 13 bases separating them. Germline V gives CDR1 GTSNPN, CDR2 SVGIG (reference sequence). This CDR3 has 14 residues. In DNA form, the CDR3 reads TGTGCCTGGAGTGTACAGAGGGGGTATACTGAAGCTTTCTTT. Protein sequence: CAWSVQRGYTEAFF.

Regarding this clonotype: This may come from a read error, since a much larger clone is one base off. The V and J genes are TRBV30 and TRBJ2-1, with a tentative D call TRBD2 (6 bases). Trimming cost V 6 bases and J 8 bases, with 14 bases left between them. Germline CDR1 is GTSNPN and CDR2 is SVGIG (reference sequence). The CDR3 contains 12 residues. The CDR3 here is CACLLAIYEQFF. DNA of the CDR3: TGTGCCTGCCTACTAGCAATCTATGAGCAGTTCTTC. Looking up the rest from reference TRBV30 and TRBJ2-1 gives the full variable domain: SQTIHQWPATLVQPVGSPLSLECTVEGTSNPNLYWYRQAAGRGLQLLFYSVGIGQISSEVPQNLSASRPQDRQFILSSKKLLLSDSGFYLCACLLAIYEQFFGPGTRLTVL.

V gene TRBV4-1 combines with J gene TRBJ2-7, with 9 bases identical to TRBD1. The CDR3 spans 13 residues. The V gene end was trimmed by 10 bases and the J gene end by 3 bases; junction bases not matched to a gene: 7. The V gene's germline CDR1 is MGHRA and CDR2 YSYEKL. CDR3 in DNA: TGCGCCACTGGGTGGGACAGGGACTACGAGCAGTACTTC. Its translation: CATGWDRDYEQYF.